This T cell receptor (beta chain) was found in a study of blood T cell repertoires in COVID-19. Study-level information: There were acute and convalescent COVID-19 samples, and they came from the United States, Italy and Spain.

Individuals drawn from around 25 US areas were about 18 to 95 years old. Grouping used clinical history reported by participants in a survey and questionnaire. Germline V gene lookup returns CDR1 SQVTM and CDR2 ANQGSEA. This CDR3 is 14 amino acids long. Trimming cost V 2 bases and J 3 bases; bases outside gene matches: 4. Clones were sequenced by immunoSEQ multiplex PCR, and TCRdb holds only the in-frame ones, with some missing. The sample includes approximately 450,000 clones, 70% to 90% of them seen just once. The sample consisted of PBMCs or T cells enriched from blood (not recorded which). This rearrangement joins TRBV29-1 to TRBJ2-1; TRBD1 matches at 7 bases. The receptor was isolated from a woman aged 18-35 years with acute COVID-19. In DNA form, the CDR3 reads TGCAGCGTTGAACCCGACAGGGTCTACAATGAGCAGTTCTTC. Translating it yields CSVEPDRVYNEQFF.